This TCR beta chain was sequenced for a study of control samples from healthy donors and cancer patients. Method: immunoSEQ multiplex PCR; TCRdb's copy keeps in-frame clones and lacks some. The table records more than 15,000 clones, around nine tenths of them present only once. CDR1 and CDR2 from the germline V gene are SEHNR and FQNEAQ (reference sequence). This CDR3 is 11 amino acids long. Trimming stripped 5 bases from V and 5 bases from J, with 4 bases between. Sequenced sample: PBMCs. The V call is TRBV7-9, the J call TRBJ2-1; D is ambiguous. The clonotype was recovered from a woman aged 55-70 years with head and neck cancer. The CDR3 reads CASSLNNEQFF. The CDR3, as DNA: TGTGCCAGCAGCCTAAACAATGAGCAGTTCTTC.